This T cell receptor (beta chain) was recovered during a study of CD8 T cells in ankylosing spondylitis. V shed 7 bases and J shed 1 base, with 17 bases lying between them. CDR1 and CDR2 from the germline V gene are MNHNS and SASEGT. CDR3 length: 15 amino acids. TCRdb ran MiXCR on the 5' RACE reads and lists one entry per CDR3 protein. The sample contains under 450,000 distinct CDR3 sequences, 20% to 25% of which appear only once. This receptor was taken from a male donor with ankylosing spondylitis or in good health (not recorded which). The sequencing input was blood, either unsorted or a sorted T cell fraction (not recorded which). The chain is built from TRBV6-1 and TRBJ2-7; D unclear. The CDR3 loop reads CASTHLPAGSYEQYF. The CDR3 nucleotides read TGTGCCAGCACCCACCTTCCCGCAGGTTCCTACGAGCAGTACTTC.